This TCR beta chain stems from a study of patients and donors after allogeneic stem cell transplantation. MiXCR, applied by TCRdb to the RT-PCR reads, yields one record per CDR3 protein. The profile covers around 25,000 distinct CDR3 sequences, with 42% appearing a single time and 65% to 80% taken by the ten largest. Looked up from germline, CDR1 is MNHEY and CDR2 is SVGAGI. CDR3 length: 16 amino acids. J gave up 4 bases and V 4 bases, and 5 bases lay outside the gene matches. The chain has TRBV6-5 and TRBJ2-5; 14 nucleotides match TRBD2. This clonotype originated in a human donor who was either an allogeneic HSCT recipient or a stem cell or donor lymphocyte infusion donor (not recorded which). It is not recorded whose cells these are; they may come from a transplant donor. Sequenced material: blood, either unsorted or a sorted T cell fraction (not recorded which). CDR3 protein: CASSLRLAGGRETQYF. In DNA, the CDR3 is TGTGCCAGCAGTTTGAGACTAGCGGGGGGGAGAGAGACCCAGTACTTC.